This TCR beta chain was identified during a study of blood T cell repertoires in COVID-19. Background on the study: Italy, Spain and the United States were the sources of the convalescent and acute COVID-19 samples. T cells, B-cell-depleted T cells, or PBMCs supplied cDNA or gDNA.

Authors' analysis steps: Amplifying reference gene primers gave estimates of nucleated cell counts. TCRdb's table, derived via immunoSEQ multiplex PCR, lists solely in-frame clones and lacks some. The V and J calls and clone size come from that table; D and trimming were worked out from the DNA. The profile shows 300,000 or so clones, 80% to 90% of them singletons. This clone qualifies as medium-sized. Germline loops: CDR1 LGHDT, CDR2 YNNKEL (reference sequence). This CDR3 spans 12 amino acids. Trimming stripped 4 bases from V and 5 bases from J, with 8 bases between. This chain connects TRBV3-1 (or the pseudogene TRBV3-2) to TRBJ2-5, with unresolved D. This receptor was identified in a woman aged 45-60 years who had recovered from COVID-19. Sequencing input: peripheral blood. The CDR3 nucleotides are TGTGCCAGCAGCCGCAATGCGGAGACCCAGTACTTC. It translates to CASSRNAETQYF.